This TCR beta chain was captured by sequencing in a study of T cells after yellow fever vaccination. This CDR3 is built from 16 residues. Germline trimming cut 1 base from V and 5 bases from J; bases unmatched to any gene: 8. This clonotype was detected a few times. TCRdb re-called the 5' RACE reads with MiXCR, one entry per CDR3 protein. Of 600,000 to 750,000 distinct CDR3 sequences in the sample, around an eighth were seen once. The source of this sequence is a man younger than 40 who received the YFV17D yellow fever vaccine. This specimen was PBMCs, taken on the day of the yellow fever booster vaccination. The V call is TRBV23-1, the J call TRBJ2-5; 9 nucleotides line up with TRBD1. TRBV23-1 is an ORF; its function is uncertain. The CDR3 loop is CASSQCRDRVWETQYF. DNA of the CDR3: TGCGCCAGCAGTCAATGTCGGGACAGGGTTTGGGAGACCCAGTACTTC.